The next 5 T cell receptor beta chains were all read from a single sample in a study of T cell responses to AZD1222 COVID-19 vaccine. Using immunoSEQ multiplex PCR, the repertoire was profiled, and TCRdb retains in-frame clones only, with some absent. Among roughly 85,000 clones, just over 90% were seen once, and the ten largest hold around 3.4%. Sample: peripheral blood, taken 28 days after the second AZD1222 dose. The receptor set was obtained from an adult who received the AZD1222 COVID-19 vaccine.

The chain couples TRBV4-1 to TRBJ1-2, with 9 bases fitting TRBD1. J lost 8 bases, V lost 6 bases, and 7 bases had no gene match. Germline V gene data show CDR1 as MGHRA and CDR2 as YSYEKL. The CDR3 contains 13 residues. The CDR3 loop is CASRLRDRVGYTF. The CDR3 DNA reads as TGCGCCAGCAGACTCCGGGACAGGGTAGGCTACACCTTC.

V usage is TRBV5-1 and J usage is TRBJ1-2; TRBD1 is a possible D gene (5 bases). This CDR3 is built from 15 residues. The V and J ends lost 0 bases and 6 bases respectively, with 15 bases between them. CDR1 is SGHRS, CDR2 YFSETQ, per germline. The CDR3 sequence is CASSLADSPVNGYTF. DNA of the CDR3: TGCGCCAGCAGCTTGGCTGACAGTCCTGTCAATGGCTACACCTTC.

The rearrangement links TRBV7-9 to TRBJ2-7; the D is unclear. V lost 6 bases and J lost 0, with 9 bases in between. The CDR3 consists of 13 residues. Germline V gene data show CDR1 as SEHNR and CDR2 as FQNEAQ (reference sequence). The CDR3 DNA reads TGTGCCAGCAGACCAGAAAGCTCCTACGAGCAGTACTTC. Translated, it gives CASRPESSYEQYF.

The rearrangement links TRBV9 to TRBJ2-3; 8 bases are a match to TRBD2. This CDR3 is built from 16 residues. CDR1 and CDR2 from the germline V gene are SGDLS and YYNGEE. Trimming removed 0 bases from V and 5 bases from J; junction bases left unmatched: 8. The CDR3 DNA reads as TGTGCCAGCAGCGTAGTCGATAGCGGGGCGGGAGATACGCAGTATTTT. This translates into CASSVVDSGAGDTQYF.

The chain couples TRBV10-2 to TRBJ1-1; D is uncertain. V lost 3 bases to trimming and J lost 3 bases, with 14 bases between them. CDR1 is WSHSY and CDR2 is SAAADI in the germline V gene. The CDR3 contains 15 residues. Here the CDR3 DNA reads TGCGCCAGCAGTGACGGGCAGGTAGGCTACACTGAAGCTTTCTTT. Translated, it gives CASSDGQVGYTEAFF.